A selection of T cell receptor beta chains follows, all from one sample in a study of blood T cell repertoires in COVID-19. Using immunoSEQ multiplex PCR, the repertoire was profiled, and TCRdb retains in-frame clones only, with some absent. The table records a few hundred thousand clones, roughly 86% of them present only once. The sequenced sample consisted of peripheral blood. The receptor source for this set is a woman younger than 45 with acute or convalescent COVID-19. CDR3s include the opening cysteine and the closing phenylalanine or tryptophan. A D gene is named only where the DNA matches it firmly. Only part of the rows carry a size: once, few, many, or a class if the clone is expanded.

V gene	clone size	J gene	D gene	CDR3 protein	CDR3 DNA
TRBV5-1	.	TRBJ2-5	.	CASSPASVRQTQYF	TGCGCCAGCAGCCCTGCTAGCGTCAGACAGACCCAGTACTTC
TRBV11-2	.	TRBJ2-5	TRBD1	CASRHLQGVGDTQYF	TGTGCCAGCAGACACCTACAGGGGGTGGGGGATACCCAGTACTTC
TRBV24-1	.	TRBJ1-6	.	CATRGPGRNSPLHF	TGTGCCACCAGGGGGCCAGGAAGAAATTCACCCCTCCACTTT
TRBV24-1	.	TRBJ2-3	TRBD1	CATSDFPGQGAGDTQYF	TGTGCCACCAGTGATTTCCCGGGACAGGGGGCTGGAGATACGCAGTATTTT
TRBV6-5	.	TRBJ2-7	.	CASRKTVRQPYEQYF	TGTGCCAGCAGAAAGACAGTAAGGCAACCCTACGAGCAGTACTTC
TRBV20-1	.	TRBJ1-1	.	CSASSAGSREAFF	TGCAGTGCTAGTTCGGCGGGTAGTCGTGAAGCTTTCTTT
TRBV9	once	TRBJ2-3	TRBD2	CASSVGVAGGRGTDTQYF	TGTGCCAGCAGCGTAGGCGTAGCGGGAGGGCGGGGGACAGATACGCAGTATTTT
TRBV27	once	TRBJ2-1	.	CASSLHVGGGPLSNEQFF	TGTGCCAGCAGTTTACACGTTGGCGGGGGCCCCCTGAGCAATGAGCAGTTCTTC
TRBV19	.	TRBJ1-1	.	CASSIDQGLGMNTEAFF	TGTGCCAGTAGTATAGATCAGGGTTTGGGCATGAACACTGAAGCTTTCTTT
TRBV4-2	.	TRBJ2-6	TRBD2	CASSEVAGAGANVLTF	TGTGCCAGCAGCGAGGTAGCGGGAGCTGGGGCCAACGTCCTGACTTTC
TRBV5-6	few	TRBJ2-1	TRBD2	CASSLGTSLTFF	TGTGCCAGCAGCCTCGGGACTAGCTTGACGTTCTTC
TRBV30	.	TRBJ2-7	.	CAWSIRLWSYEQYF	TGTGCCTGGAGTATCCGGTTATGGTCCTACGAGCAGTACTTC
TRBV5-6	.	TRBJ2-5	.	CASSQQETQYF	TGTGCCAGCAGCCAACAAGAGACCCAGTACTTC
TRBV19	few	TRBJ1-2	.	CASWDSFGGYTF	TGTGCCTCGTGGGACTCTTTTGGTGGCTACACCTTC
TRBV18	.	TRBJ2-2	TRBD1	CASSPPNRDRGNTGELFF	TGTGCCAGCTCACCACCCAACCGGGACAGGGGGAACACCGGGGAGCTGTTTTTT
TRBV3-1/TRBV3-2	.	TRBJ2-5	.	CASSPQDQETQYF	TGTGCCAGCAGCCCGCAGGACCAAGAGACCCAGTACTTC
TRBV9	.	TRBJ1-2	TRBD1	CASSFGQGRGYTF	TGTGCCAGCAGCTTTGGACAGGGACGTGGCTACACCTTC
TRBV14	once	TRBJ2-1	TRBD2	CASSQVGTSGRAPYNEQFF	TGTGCCAGCAGCCAAGTTGGGACTAGCGGGAGGGCCCCCTACAATGAGCAGTTCTTC
TRBV4-1	.	TRBJ2-7	.	CASSDGMAADPYEQYF	TGCGCCAGCAGCGATGGGATGGCAGCGGATCCCTACGAGCAGTACTTC
TRBV11-2	.	TRBJ2-2	.	CASSSQGTGELFF	TGTGCCAGCAGCTCACAGGGAACCGGGGAGCTGTTTTTT
TRBV7-2	.	TRBJ2-3	TRBD1	CASSPDRGSTDTQYF	TGTGCCAGCAGCCCCGACAGGGGTAGCACAGATACGCAGTATTTT
TRBV19	.	TRBJ2-3	TRBD2	CASSIDRSGLAVADTQYF	TGTGCCAGTAGTATAGATCGGAGTGGACTAGCCGTCGCAGATACGCAGTATTTT
TRBV2	few	TRBJ1-2	.	CASRLDYGYTF	TGTGCCAGCAGACTTGACTATGGCTACACCTTC
TRBV5-4	.	TRBJ2-7	.	CASSPPGREVYEQYF	TGTGCCAGCAGCCCTCCCGGAAGGGAGGTCTACGAGCAGTACTTC
TRBV14	.	TRBJ2-5	TRBD2	CASSRPGLAGILETQYF	TGTGCCAGCAGCCGACCGGGACTAGCGGGAATCTTAGAGACCCAGTACTTC
TRBV4-1	.	TRBJ2-7	.	CASSQGASFYEQYF	TGCGCCAGCAGCCAAGGAGCGAGTTTCTACGAGCAGTACTTC
TRBV7-9	.	TRBJ2-5	.	CASSLARQSQETQYF	TGTGCCAGCAGCTTAGCAAGACAGTCCCAAGAGACCCAGTACTTC
TRBV10-2	once	TRBJ1-2	TRBD1	CASSRDREVYGYTF	TGCGCCAGCAGCCGGGACAGGGAAGTCTATGGCTACACCTTC
TRBV12-3/TRBV12-4	.	TRBJ2-1	TRBD1	CASLGQRLDEQFF	TGTGCCAGTTTGGGACAGCGGCTCGATGAGCAGTTCTTC
TRBV9	.	TRBJ2-5	TRBD1	CASSEGQTKETQYF	TGTGCCAGCAGCGAGGGACAGACTAAAGAGACCCAGTACTTC
TRBV20-1	.	TRBJ2-1	TRBD2	CSASLGLAGGYLNNEQFF	TGCAGTGCTAGTCTGGGACTAGCGGGAGGGTATCTGAACAATGAGCAGTTCTTC
TRBV6-2/TRBV6-3	.	TRBJ2-7	TRBD2	CASSSRREGPYEQYF	TGTGCCAGCAGCAGCCGGCGGGAGGGCCCCTACGAGCAGTACTTC
TRBV10-3	few	TRBJ2-1	.	CALGGNNEQFF	TGTGCCCTCGGCGGGAACAATGAGCAGTTCTTC
TRBV24-1	.	TRBJ1-5	.	CATSVAGNQPQHF	TGTGCCACCAGTGTGGCAGGGAATCAGCCCCAGCATTTT
TRBV5-1	.	TRBJ2-7	TRBD2	CASSLELADPYEQYF	TGCGCCAGCAGCTTGGAACTAGCGGACCCCTACGAGCAGTACTTC
TRBV15	.	TRBJ1-2	TRBD1	CATSRDRQGYGYTF	TGTGCCACCAGCAGAGATAGACAGGGCTATGGCTACACCTTC
TRBV9	.	TRBJ2-2	TRBD2	CASSETSGSTGELFF	TGTGCCAGCAGCGAAACTAGCGGGAGTACCGGGGAGCTGTTTTTT
TRBV6-2/TRBV6-3	.	TRBJ2-7	TRBD2	CASSRGLGTYEQYF	TGTGCCAGCAGCCGGGGACTAGGAACCTACGAGCAGTACTTC
TRBV11-3	.	TRBJ2-5	TRBD1	CASSLVQDRGETQYF	TGTGCCAGCAGCTTAGTACAGGACAGGGGAGAGACCCAGTACTTC
TRBV19	.	TRBJ2-7	.	CASSIRGQPPYEQYF	TGTGCCAGTAGTATAAGAGGACAGCCCCCCTACGAGCAGTACTTC
TRBV2	.	TRBJ2-1	.	CASSSSRSGNEQFF	TGTGCCAGCAGTTCTAGTAGGAGTGGCAATGAGCAGTTCTTC
TRBV5-6	.	TRBJ2-5	TRBD2	CASSPRTSGPTYQETQYF	TGTGCCAGCAGCCCACGGACTAGCGGCCCAACGTACCAAGAGACCCAGTACTTC
TRBV9	.	TRBJ2-1	.	CASSVTGHYNEQFF	TGTGCCAGCAGCGTGACAGGACACTACAATGAGCAGTTCTTC
TRBV27	.	TRBJ2-7	TRBD1	CASSLTGGSYEQYF	TGTGCCAGCAGTTTAACAGGGGGCTCCTACGAGCAGTACTTC
TRBV9	.	TRBJ1-2	TRBD1	CASSVATGPNYGYTF	TGTGCCAGCAGCGTAGCGACAGGGCCTAACTATGGCTACACCTTC